Listed below are T cell receptor beta chains from one sample, sequenced in a study of prognosis after radiotherapy for stage I lung cancer. TCRdb independently ran MiXCR on the multiplex PCR reads; one entry per CDR3 protein. This table has about 25,000 distinct CDR3 sequences, 30% to 45% appearing once. The source was PBMCs, collected before or after stereotactic body radiation therapy (not recorded which). Receptors were obtained from a donor aged 50 or older with non-small cell lung cancer. The CDR3 runs from the conserved cysteine through the conserved F or W. The order of the fields is J gene, D gene, clone size, V gene, CDR3 DNA, CDR3 protein. A D gene is named only where the DNA matches it firmly. Size is omitted from some rows. Given values are once, few, many or a class for expanded clones.

J gene: TRBJ2-3
D gene: -
clone size: once
V gene: TRBV6-9
CDR3 DNA: TGTGCCAGCAGTTCGGGATTTAATACGCAGTATTTT
CDR3 protein: CASSSGFNTQYF

J gene: TRBJ2-3
D gene: -
clone size: -
V gene: TRBV6-1
CDR3 DNA: TGTGCCACCTCTCCCTACAGCCGCACAGATACGCAGTATTTT
CDR3 protein: CATSPYSRTDTQYF

J gene: TRBJ2-1
D gene: -
clone size: many
V gene: TRBV5-1
CDR3 DNA: TGCGCCAGCAGCAGTAGACAGGGAGGAGATGAGCAGTTCTTC
CDR3 protein: CASSSRQGGDEQFF

J gene: TRBJ1-1
D gene: TRBD1
clone size: many
V gene: TRBV6-1
CDR3 DNA: TGTGCCAGCAGGGACAGGGGGAGGGATGAAGCTTTCTTT
CDR3 protein: CASRDRGRDEAFF

J gene: TRBJ2-3
D gene: TRBD2
clone size: -
V gene: TRBV5-6
CDR3 DNA: TGTGCCAGCAGCCCCGGGACTAGCGTCACAGATACGCAGTATTTT
CDR3 protein: CASSPGTSVTDTQYF

J gene: TRBJ2-7
D gene: -
clone size: many
V gene: TRBV20-1
CDR3 DNA: TGCAGTGCTATCCTGCAGGGCTACTACGAGCAGTACTTC
CDR3 protein: CSAILQGYYEQYF

J gene: TRBJ2-1
D gene: TRBD2
clone size: many
V gene: TRBV20-1
CDR3 DNA: TGCAGTGCTTCGGGACTAGCGGGCCACAGCTCCTACAATGAGCAGTTCTTC
CDR3 protein: CSASGLAGHSSYNEQFF

J gene: TRBJ2-3
D gene: TRBD2
clone size: -
V gene: TRBV6-2/TRBV6-3
CDR3 DNA: TGTGCCAGCAGCCCTCGGACTAGCGGGATCACAGATACGCAGTATTTT
CDR3 protein: CASSPRTSGITDTQYF

J gene: TRBJ2-7
D gene: -
clone size: many
V gene: TRBV20-1
CDR3 DNA: TGCAGTGCTAGAGTTGTCAGGGGAGGTTCCTACGAGCAGTACTTC
CDR3 protein: CSARVVRGGSYEQYF

J gene: TRBJ1-6
D gene: -
clone size: many
V gene: TRBV18
CDR3 DNA: TGTGCCAGCTCACCGTTACCGCCCAGCTCCTATAATTCACCCCTCCACTTT
CDR3 protein: CASSPLPPSSYNSPLHF

J gene: TRBJ2-5
D gene: TRBD1
clone size: few
V gene: TRBV5-1
CDR3 DNA: TGCGCCAGCAGCGTTCGAGACAGGGGGCAAGAGACCCAGTACTTC
CDR3 protein: CASSVRDRGQETQYF

J gene: TRBJ2-2
D gene: TRBD1
clone size: -
V gene: TRBV28
CDR3 DNA: TGTGCCAGCAGTTCCCCGGGACAGAGAAACACCGGGGAGCTGTTTTTT
CDR3 protein: CASSSPGQRNTGELFF

J gene: TRBJ1-3
D gene: -
clone size: many
V gene: TRBV6-5
CDR3 DNA: TGTGCCAGCAGTTACAAACCCTACTCTGGAAACACCATATATTTT
CDR3 protein: CASSYKPYSGNTIYF

J gene: TRBJ2-2
D gene: -
clone size: many
V gene: TRBV11-3
CDR3 DNA: TGTGCCAGCCGGACAGCGAACACCGGGGAGCTGTTTTTT
CDR3 protein: CASRTANTGELFF

J gene: TRBJ1-4
D gene: -
clone size: -
V gene: TRBV20-1
CDR3 DNA: TGCAGTGCTGGAGGGGGGGGGGGAGCCTATGAAAAACTGTTTTTT
CDR3 protein: CSAGGGGGAYEKLFF

J gene: TRBJ2-1
D gene: TRBD2
clone size: -
V gene: TRBV6-1
CDR3 DNA: TGTGCCACCGATCCGAGCGGGAATGATCATTTCTTC
CDR3 protein: CATDPSGNDHFF

J gene: TRBJ2-2
D gene: -
clone size: many
V gene: TRBV24-1
CDR3 DNA: TGTGCCACCAGTGATTTGCAAATACGGCAAGACAAAAACACCGGGGAGCTGTTTTTT
CDR3 protein: CATSDLQIRQDKNTGELFF

J gene: TRBJ2-3
D gene: TRBD2
clone size: many
V gene: TRBV29-1
CDR3 DNA: TGCAGCGTTGAGGGGACTAGTGCAGATACGCAGTATTTT
CDR3 protein: CSVEGTSADTQYF

J gene: TRBJ1-1
D gene: TRBD1
clone size: many
V gene: TRBV18
CDR3 DNA: TGTGCCAGCTCATCGGACAGGAGCACTGAAGCTTTCTTT
CDR3 protein: CASSSDRSTEAFF

J gene: TRBJ1-6
D gene: -
clone size: few
V gene: TRBV6-2/TRBV6-3
CDR3 DNA: TGTGCCAGCAGTTACGCAGAAGGGGACTCCTATAATTCACCCCTCCACTTT
CDR3 protein: CASSYAEGDSYNSPLHF

J gene: TRBJ2-1
D gene: -
clone size: -
V gene: TRBV11-2
CDR3 DNA: TGTGCCAGCAGCCCCCGGGGGCTAGCGTATCTCTCCTGCAATGAGCAGTTCTTC
CDR3 protein: CASSPRGLAYLSCNEQFF

J gene: TRBJ2-7
D gene: -
clone size: many
V gene: TRBV24-1
CDR3 DNA: TGTGCCACCAGTGGGGACCATACCGAGCAGTACTTC
CDR3 protein: CATSGDHTEQYF

J gene: TRBJ2-5
D gene: TRBD1
clone size: many
V gene: TRBV2
CDR3 DNA: TGTGCCAGCAGTGTTCAGGGGGCTGGTCAAGAGACCCAGTACTTC
CDR3 protein: CASSVQGAGQETQYF

J gene: TRBJ2-2
D gene: -
clone size: once
V gene: TRBV6-2/TRBV6-3
CDR3 DNA: TGTGCCATCCGAAGAGTTAGCGTGAGTACCGGGGATCTGTTTTTT
CDR3 protein: CAIRRVSVSTGDLFF

J gene: TRBJ1-4
D gene: TRBD1
clone size: many
V gene: TRBV30
CDR3 DNA: TGTGCCTGGAGTAAACAGACAGGGAACGTCGCGGAAAAACTGTTTTTT
CDR3 protein: CAWSKQTGNVAEKLFF

J gene: TRBJ2-6
D gene: -
clone size: many
V gene: TRBV4-1
CDR3 DNA: TGCGCCAGCCAAATGACAGACTCTGGGGCCAACGTCCTGACTTTC
CDR3 protein: CASQMTDSGANVLTF

J gene: TRBJ2-3
D gene: -
clone size: many
V gene: TRBV3-1
CDR3 DNA: TGTGCCAGCAGCCACACCGCCACGGGCGTCGGTAGCCCAGATACGCAGTATTTT
CDR3 protein: CASSHTATGVGSPDTQYF

J gene: TRBJ2-3
D gene: -
clone size: many
V gene: TRBV28
CDR3 DNA: TGTGCCAGCAGCCTCCTTCAGGGTAGCACAGATACGCAGTATTTT
CDR3 protein: CASSLLQGSTDTQYF

J gene: TRBJ1-2
D gene: -
clone size: -
V gene: TRBV5-1
CDR3 DNA: TGCGCCAGCAGCTCACCGGATATGAACTATGGCTACACCTTC
CDR3 protein: CASSSPDMNYGYTF

J gene: TRBJ1-1
D gene: TRBD1
clone size: -
V gene: TRBV7-2
CDR3 DNA: TGTGCCACCTCTGGACAGGGGGGGACTGAAGCTTTCTTT
CDR3 protein: CATSGQGGTEAFF

J gene: TRBJ2-1
D gene: -
clone size: -
V gene: TRBV20-1
CDR3 DNA: TGCAGTCAGACAGGACAGAGCTCCTACAATGAGCAGTTCTTC
CDR3 protein: CSQTGQSSYNEQFF

J gene: TRBJ1-5
D gene: -
clone size: -
V gene: TRBV4-1
CDR3 DNA: TGCGCCAGCAGCCAAGGAGGGACTCCGAGGAATCAGCCCCAGCATTTT
CDR3 protein: CASSQGGTPRNQPQHF

J gene: TRBJ2-5
D gene: -
clone size: many
V gene: TRBV12-3/TRBV12-4
CDR3 DNA: TGTGCCAGCAGGTCCGGGACTGGAGCGAAAGAGACCCGGTACTTC
CDR3 protein: CASRSGTGAKETRYF

J gene: TRBJ2-3
D gene: -
clone size: many
V gene: TRBV7-7
CDR3 DNA: TGTGCTAGCAGCTTAGCGGAGGCAGATACGCAGTATTTT
CDR3 protein: CASSLAEADTQYF

J gene: TRBJ1-5
D gene: TRBD1
clone size: once
V gene: TRBV24-1
CDR3 DNA: TGTGCCACCAGTGAATCCGGGACAGGGGAGAATCAGCCCCAGCATTTT
CDR3 protein: CATSESGTGENQPQHF

J gene: TRBJ2-5
D gene: TRBD2
clone size: few
V gene: TRBV9
CDR3 DNA: TGTGCCAGCAGCTTAGGGGGGACTAGCGGGACTCTGGAGACCCAGTACTTC
CDR3 protein: CASSLGGTSGTLETQYF

J gene: TRBJ2-3
D gene: TRBD2
clone size: many
V gene: TRBV27
CDR3 DNA: TGTGCCAGCAGTTCGCTCGGACTAGCGGGAGAGTTAGATACGCAGTATTTT
CDR3 protein: CASSSLGLAGELDTQYF

J gene: TRBJ1-1
D gene: TRBD1
clone size: many
V gene: TRBV6-4
CDR3 DNA: TGTGCCAGCAGTGACACGGACAGGGGCACTGAAGCTTTCTTT
CDR3 protein: CASSDTDRGTEAFF

J gene: TRBJ1-4
D gene: -
clone size: many
V gene: TRBV6-2/TRBV6-3
CDR3 DNA: TGTGCCAGCACTTCGAAGCAGGGGAACGAAAAACTGTTTTTT
CDR3 protein: CASTSKQGNEKLFF

J gene: TRBJ2-5
D gene: -
clone size: -
V gene: TRBV20-1
CDR3 DNA: TGCAGTTCAGAGCGATTGACCCAGTACTTC
CDR3 protein: CSSERLTQYF